This TCR beta chain was retrieved from a study of Graves' ophthalmopathy and Graves' hyperthyroidism. Amplified material comprised TCR beta CDR3 regions derived from RNA transcripts. First-round RT-PCR with HTBI primers preceded a second-round multiplex PCR. TCRdb itself ran the multiplex PCR reads through MiXCR, one entry per CDR3 protein. The sample has a few hundred thousand distinct CDR3 sequences, under 40% seen once; the top ten hold roughly 4%. CDR1 is SNHLY and CDR2 is FYNNEI in the germline V gene. The CDR3 contains 13 residues. Deletions cut 2 bases from V and 5 bases from J, with 7 bases between. At least ten counts were recorded for this clonotype. Its antigen is not identified. Notes on the study in general: Distinction of ophthalmopathy from stable hyperthyroidism by a 13-signature model reached roughly 88% sensitivity and 81.08% specificity.

This clonotype originated in an adult man with Graves' hyperthyroidism. Material: peripheral blood or thyroid tissue (not recorded which). The V gene is TRBV2, the J gene TRBJ1-5; D call uncertain. The CDR3 nucleotides read TGTGCCAGCAGTGAAAAAGGTTATCAGCCCCAGCATTTT. The encoded protein is CASSEKGYQPQHF. Filled out from reference TRBV2 and TRBJ1-5, the complete variable domain reads EPEVTQTPSHQVTQMGQEVILRCVPISNHLYFYWYRQILGQKVEFLVSFYNNEISEKSEIFDDQFSVERPDGSNFTLKIRSTKLEDSAMYFCASSEKGYQPQHFGDGTRLSIL.